One and the same sample provided the 27 T cell receptor beta chains below, sequenced in a study of shared clonotypes between healthy human individuals. TCRdb's table, derived via immunoSEQ multiplex PCR, lists solely in-frame clones and lacks some. The sample has about 2.3 million clones; more than 85% are singletons. Sequencing used naive CD4+ T cells from PBMCs. Subset reported: CD45RA+ positively selected. The receptors were sampled from a man aged 18 to 30 in good health. Some clones in this sample may be carry-over from other donors' samples.

This clone came up once. The V call is TRBV28, the J call TRBJ1-3; 11 bases match TRBD1. Trimming removed 5 bases from V and 2 bases from J; junction bases left unmatched: 5. This CDR3 is built from 16 residues. Germline lookup yields CDR1 MDHEN and CDR2 SYDVKM. Here the CDR3 DNA reads TGTGCCAGCAGTACACGGACAGGGGGCGCTGGAAACACCATATATTTT. Residues: CASSTRTGGAGNTIYF.

This clone came up once. The chain employs TRBV18 and TRBJ1-6; 7 nucleotides align to TRBD1. J lost 0 bases, V lost 1 base, and 6 bases had no gene match. CDR1 and CDR2 (germline): KGHSH, LQKENI. This CDR3 has 18 amino acids. The CDR3 region is CASSPLTGASSYNSPLHF. Written as DNA, the CDR3 is TGTGCCAGCTCACCACTCACAGGGGCCAGCTCCTATAATTCACCCCTCCACTTT.

The chain combines TRBV5-6 with TRBJ2-7; 7 bases map to TRBD1. V was clipped by 2 bases and J by 9 bases; unmatched bases: 8. The V gene's germline CDR1 is SGHDT and CDR2 YYEEEE. CDR3 length: 13 amino acids. The DNA for the CDR3 is TGTGCCAGCAGCTTAGGGGGCCCCGTCGGGCAGTACTTC. The encoded protein is CASSLGGPVGQYF.

The chain carries TRBV9 and TRBJ2-3; no definite D call. The CDR3 runs to 16 residues. Deletions cut 0 bases from V and 3 bases from J, with 14 bases between. CDR1 and CDR2 (germline): SGDLS, YYNGEE. The CDR3 bases are TGTGCCAGCAGCGTAGAGAGATCCTTGAGGACAGATACGCAGTATTTT. It codes for CASSVERSLRTDTQYF.

This clone was seen once. This sequence joins TRBV5-1 and TRBJ2-7; a weak D match, TRBD2 (5 bases). The germline CDR1 and CDR2 sequences are SGHRS and YFSETQ. The germline V and J ends were trimmed by 4 bases and 2 bases, with 10 bases remaining between them. There are 13 residues in the CDR3. The CDR3 bases are TGCGCCAGCAGCGACGGGATGACCTACGAGCAGTACTTC. Its translation is CASSDGMTYEQYF. Combining the CDR3 with reference TRBV5-1 and TRBJ2-7 gives the whole variable domain KAGVTQTPRYLIKTRGQQVTLSCSPISGHRSVSWYQQTPGQGLQFLFEYFSETQRNKGNFPGRFSGRQFSNSRSEMNVSTLELGDSALYLCASSDGMTYEQYFGPGTRLTVT.

The gene calls are TRBV7-2 and TRBJ2-3; D possibly corresponds to TRBD2 (6 bases). Germline assignment: CDR1 SGHTA and CDR2 FQGNSA. The CDR3 runs to 17 residues. The ends were cut back, 2 bases at V and 2 bases at J, with 17 bases in the middle. Written as DNA, the CDR3 is TGTGCCAGCAGCTTATTAGCCTTAGGGACTCACACAGATACGCAGTATTTT. Translated, it gives CASSLLALGTHTDTQYF.

This chain uses TRBV9 with TRBJ2-3; 11 bases are a match to TRBD2. V lost 2 bases, J lost 4 bases, and 9 bases stayed unmatched. The germline CDR1 and CDR2 sequences are SGDLS and YYNGEE. The CDR3 runs to 17 residues. Here the CDR3 reads CASSVAPLAGGPDTQYF. The CDR3 coding sequence is TGTGCCAGCAGCGTGGCCCCTCTAGCGGGAGGCCCAGATACGCAGTATTTT.

This clone was seen a single time. The V gene is TRBV2, the J gene TRBJ2-1, with D perhaps TRBD1 (6 bases). This CDR3 comprises 14 residues. CDR1 is SNHLY and CDR2 is FYNNEI in the germline V gene. The V end lost 4 bases, the J end lost 8 bases, and 15 bases lay between the germline ends. The CDR3 loop reads CASSVGRGFDEQFF. The CDR3 bases are TGTGCCAGCAGTGTGGGCAGGGGTTTCGATGAGCAGTTCTTC.

In regard to this clone: The same CDR3 can be traced to other DNA sequences in this sample. The chain is built from TRBV2 and TRBJ2-5, with D uncertain. Germline CDR1 is SNHLY and CDR2 is FYNNEI. The CDR3 covers 14 residues. V was cut by 3 bases and J by 2 bases, with 10 bases left in between. The CDR3 spells CASSEGRVQETQYF. The DNA for the CDR3 is TGTGCCAGCAGTGAGGGCCGGGTTCAAGAGACCCAGTACTTC.

The rearrangement links TRBV25-1 to TRBJ2-3, with D perhaps matching TRBD2 (6 bases). The germline V gene encodes CDR1 MGHDK and CDR2 SYGVNS. Trimming removed 3 bases at V and 9 bases at J, with 19 bases between. CDR3 length: 15 residues. CDR3 DNA: TGTGCCAGCAGTGACACCGGGACTCCCTTTGGGACGCAGTATTTT. Amino acid sequence: CASSDTGTPFGTQYF.

The chain carries TRBV6-5 and TRBJ1-2; TRBD1 matches at 7 bases. This CDR3 is built from 15 residues. Per the germline V gene, CDR1 is MNHEY and CDR2 is SVGAGI. With V trimmed by 2 bases and J by 5 bases, 8 bases remained unmatched. DNA for the CDR3: TGTGCCAGCAGTTACGTCGCAGGGGGTCATTATGGCTACACCTTC. Residues: CASSYVAGGHYGYTF.

This chain uses TRBV4-1 with TRBJ2-3; D is possibly TRBD1 (5 bases). V was pared by 4 bases and J by 0 bases, with 8 bases between. CDR1 and CDR2 from the germline V gene are MGHRA and YSYEKL. There are 14 residues in the CDR3. In DNA, the CDR3 is TGCGCCAGCAGCCGGCAGGGTAGCACAGATACGCAGTATTTT. This sequence encodes CASSRQGSTDTQYF.

This clone was recorded once. The chain uses TRBV27 and TRBJ2-7; 8 nucleotides agree with TRBD2. Germline CDR1 reads MNHEY; CDR2 reads SMNVEV (reference sequence). The CDR3 spans 16 residues. The V segment lost 6 bases and the J segment 7 bases; nucleotides outside the gene matches: 17. The DNA for the CDR3 is TGTGCCAGCAGCCGTTCCTCCAGCGGGAGAACGTTTGAGCAGTACTTC. This sequence encodes CASSRSSSGRTFEQYF.

Notes on this clone: Other DNA sequences within the sample encode an identical CDR3. This chain uses TRBV9 with TRBJ2-1; 11 positions match TRBD2. The CDR3 consists of 15 residues. Germline V gives CDR1 SGDLS, CDR2 YYNGEE. Losses at the gene ends were 3 bases for V and 2 bases for J; bases not matched to a gene: 1. The CDR3 sequence is CASSAGLAAYNEQFF. DNA for the CDR3: TGTGCCAGCAGCGCGGGACTAGCGGCCTACAATGAGCAGTTCTTC. The entire variable domain, with the rest obtained from reference TRBV9 and TRBJ2-1, is as follows: DSGVTQTPKHLITATGQRVTLRCSPRSGDLSVYWYQQSLDQGLQFLIQYYNGEERAKGNILERFSAQQFPDLHSELNLSSLELGDSALYFCASSAGLAAYNEQFFGPGTRLTVL.

The gene calls are TRBV7-8 and TRBJ2-3, with D hard to call. This CDR3 spans 13 amino acids. CDR1 and CDR2 from the germline V gene are SGHVS and FQNEAQ. With 3 bases removed from V and 3 bases from J, the gap between germline ends came to 7 bases. The CDR3 loop is CASSFGRTDTQYF. Here the CDR3 DNA reads TGTGCCAGCAGCTTCGGTCGTACAGATACGCAGTATTTT.

This rearrangement joins TRBV4-1 to TRBJ1-3; D uncertain. The CDR3 has 18 residues. V lost 4 bases to trimming and J lost 0 bases, with 19 bases between them. The germline V gene has CDR1 MGHRA and CDR2 YSYEKL. CDR3 residues: CASSPLLRAPASGNTIYF. The CDR3 DNA reads TGCGCCAGCAGCCCCCTTCTCCGGGCCCCCGCCTCTGGAAACACCATATATTTT.

The chain has TRBV6-4 and TRBJ2-7, with 8 bases lining up with TRBD1. The CDR3 is 14 amino acids. Germline CDR1 is MRHNA and CDR2 is SNTAGT. The V and J ends lost 8 bases and 3 bases, in that order; junction bases with no gene match: 9. DNA of the CDR3: TGTGCCAGCCCAAGGACAGGGATTAACTACGAGCAGTACTTC. This sequence encodes CASPRTGINYEQYF.

V is TRBV28 and J is TRBJ2-7, with a weak D call TRBD2 (6 bases). CDR3 length: 14 residues. CDR1 and CDR2 (germline): MDHEN, SYDVKM. V was pared by 2 bases and J by 9 bases, with 17 bases between. The CDR3 region has the DNA TGTGCCAGCAGTTTAAACGGGAGAGGTCGTGGGCAGTACTTC. It is translated as CASSLNGRGRGQYF.

This chain uses TRBV2 with TRBJ2-1; possible D gene TRBD2, 6 bases. Trimming cost V 8 bases and J 7 bases, with 18 bases left between them. This CDR3 spans 14 amino acids. Germline V gene data show CDR1 as SNHLY and CDR2 as FYNNEI. CDR3 in amino acids: CASVGALATNEQFF. CDR3 DNA: TGTGCCAGCGTTGGTGCTCTAGCGACAAATGAGCAGTTCTTC.

The gene calls are TRBV18 and TRBJ1-2; possibly TRBD1 for D (5 bases). The V end was cut by 6 bases, the J end by 4 bases, with 18 bases between. The CDR3 has 15 amino acids. CDR1 and CDR2 (germline): KGHSH, LQKENI. The CDR3 DNA follows: TGTGCCAGCTCCCCCGAGGCAGGGCGGGGCTATGGCTACACCTTC. This sequence encodes CASSPEAGRGYGYTF.

The chain combines TRBV30 with TRBJ2-7; 7 bases line up with TRBD1. Germline V gives CDR1 GTSNPN, CDR2 SVGIG (reference sequence). The CDR3 runs to 14 residues. The trim removed 3 bases at V and 4 bases at J, leaving 9 bases unmatched. Written as DNA, the CDR3 is TGTGCCTGGAGCGTGGGACAGCCCTTTTACGAGCAGTACTTC. Translation: CAWSVGQPFYEQYF.

The chain carries TRBV18 and TRBJ2-3; D might be TRBD2 (5 bases). Germline CDR1 KGHSH, CDR2 LQKENI. Between the trimmed V and J ends, which lost 4 bases and 6 bases, there was a span of 11 bases. This CDR3 contains 13 residues. CDR3 in amino acids: CASSQGLADTQYF. The DNA of the CDR3 is TGTGCCAGCTCACAAGGACTGGCCGATACGCAGTATTTT.

The CDR3, as DNA: TGTGCCAGCAGTGGCCGTATGGGTGGGACTGAAGCTTTCTTT. Its protein is CASSGRMGGTEAFF. The chain recombines TRBV6-6 with TRBJ1-1; D is unclear. V lost 5 bases, J lost 5 bases, and 15 bases lay in between. Germline loops: CDR1 MNHNY, CDR2 SVGAGI (reference sequence). This CDR3 is 14 amino acids long.

The chain carries TRBV4-2 and TRBJ2-7; TRBD2 might be the D (6 bases). Germline assignment: CDR1 LGHNA and CDR2 YNFKEQ. V lost 1 base and J 3 bases, leaving 16 bases between the germline ends. This CDR3 is 16 amino acids long. The CDR3 protein is CASSQGDGGLGYEQYF. The DNA of the CDR3 is TGTGCCAGCAGCCAAGGAGATGGGGGACTGGGCTACGAGCAGTACTTC.

This clone appeared a few times. The rearrangement uses TRBV18 and TRBJ2-2; D remains unclear. This CDR3 has 16 residues. V shed 1 base and J shed 0 bases, with 9 bases lying between them. CDR1 and CDR2 (germline): KGHSH, LQKENI. As DNA, the CDR3 is TGTGCCAGCTCACCACATGGGATTACGAACACCGGGGAGCTGTTTTTT. It translates to CASSPHGITNTGELFF.

This clone was seen once. This rearrangement joins TRBV7-2 to TRBJ1-2, with D possibly matching TRBD1 (5 bases). CDR1 SGHTA and CDR2 FQGNSA come from the germline V gene. This CDR3 contains 13 residues. V was trimmed by 4 bases and J by 4 bases, leaving 10 bases between them. The CDR3 protein is CASSSPGTYGYTF. The CDR3, as DNA: TGTGCCAGCAGCTCCCCGGGGACCTATGGCTACACCTTC.

The chain combines TRBV6-5 with TRBJ2-4; TRBD1 is a possible D gene (6 bases). The CDR3 is 14 amino acids. The germline V and J ends were trimmed by 6 bases and 2 bases, with 11 bases remaining between them. Looked up from germline, CDR1 is MNHEY and CDR2 is SVGAGI. Written as DNA, the CDR3 is TGTGCCAGCAGCCTCCGGGACACCAAAAACATTCAGTACTTC. Translating gives CASSLRDTKNIQYF.